A selection of T cell receptor beta chains follows, all from one sample in a study of CD8+ T cells in alopecia areata. Sequenced by immunoSEQ multiplex PCR; TCRdb stores in-frame clones only, minus some. This table has around 190,000 clones, around three fifths appearing once. The sample was CD4+ T cells sorted from blood, taken at week 24, from a patient treated with tofacitinib. Receptors originate from a human donor with alopecia areata. Each CDR3 is given with its conserved first and last residue. D genes are given only for firm matches. A clone size is listed for some rows: how often the clone was seen (once, few, many), or a class if it is expanded.

j_call clone_size d_call v_call cdr3_aa cdr3_nt
TRBJ1-1 - - TRBV29-1 CSAVENTEAFF TGCAGCGCTGTTGAGAACACTGAAGCTTTCTTT
TRBJ1-2 once - TRBV30 CAWRTENYGYTF TGTGCCTGGAGAACAGAGAACTATGGCTACACCTTC
TRBJ1-1 - - TRBV5-1 CASSKVVDTEAFF TGCGCCAGCAGTAAGGTGGTTGACACTGAAGCTTTCTTT
TRBJ1-2 - - TRBV25-1 CASSEINGYTF TGTGCCAGCAGTGAAATTAATGGCTACACCTTC
TRBJ2-2 few - TRBV30 CAWSPQGVGELFF TGTGCCTGGAGCCCCCAGGGAGTCGGGGAGCTGTTTTTT
TRBJ2-1 - - TRBV5-1 CASSLTTQNEQFF TGCGCCAGCAGCTTGACCACTCAGAATGAGCAGTTCTTC
TRBJ1-2 few - TRBV2 CASTQGNYGYTF TGTGCCAGCACTCAAGGGAACTATGGCTACACCTTC
TRBJ1-2 - - TRBV10-3 CAISGGRYGYTF TGTGCCATCAGCGGGGGGCGCTATGGCTACACCTTC
TRBJ1-2 - - TRBV7-2 CASSPRPGPRSEGYTF TGTGCCAGCAGCCCGAGACCCGGACCAAGATCGGAGGGCTACACCTTC
TRBJ2-7 - TRBD1 TRBV6-5 CASSYSRTGHEQYF TGTGCCAGCAGTTACTCTAGGACAGGGCACGAGCAGTACTTC
TRBJ1-4 few - TRBV18 CASSPLKVPNEKLFF TGTGCCAGCTCACCTCTGAAGGTCCCTAATGAAAAACTGTTTTTT
TRBJ1-2 - - TRBV30 CAWSVTGGGYGYTF TGTGCCTGGAGTGTAACCGGGGGCGGCTATGGCTACACCTTC
TRBJ2-7 - TRBD1 TRBV19 CASQTPGTAGEQYF TGTGCCAGTCAAACCCCCGGGACAGCAGGCGAGCAGTACTTC
TRBJ2-3 few TRBD1 TRBV9 CASSVPPGQGARSTDTQYF TGTGCCAGCAGCGTACCCCCGGGACAGGGGGCTCGAAGCACAGATACGCAGTATTTT
TRBJ2-1 - - TRBV9 CASSVAGGSYNEQFF TGTGCCAGCAGCGTAGCGGGCGGTTCCTACAATGAGCAGTTCTTC